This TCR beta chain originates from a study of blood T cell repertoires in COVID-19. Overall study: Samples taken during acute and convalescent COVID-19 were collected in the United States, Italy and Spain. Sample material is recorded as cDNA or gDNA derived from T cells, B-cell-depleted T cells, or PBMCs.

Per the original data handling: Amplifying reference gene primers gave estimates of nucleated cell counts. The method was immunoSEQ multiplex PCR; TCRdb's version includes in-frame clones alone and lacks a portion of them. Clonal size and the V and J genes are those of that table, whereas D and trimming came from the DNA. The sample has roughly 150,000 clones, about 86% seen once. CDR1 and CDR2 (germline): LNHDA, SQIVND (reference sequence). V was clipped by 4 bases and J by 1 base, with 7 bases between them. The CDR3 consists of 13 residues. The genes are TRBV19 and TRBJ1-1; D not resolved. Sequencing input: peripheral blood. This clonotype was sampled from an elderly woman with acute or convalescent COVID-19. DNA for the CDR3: TGTGCCAGTAGTAATTTCAAGAACACTGAAGCTTTCTTT. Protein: CASSNFKNTEAFF.